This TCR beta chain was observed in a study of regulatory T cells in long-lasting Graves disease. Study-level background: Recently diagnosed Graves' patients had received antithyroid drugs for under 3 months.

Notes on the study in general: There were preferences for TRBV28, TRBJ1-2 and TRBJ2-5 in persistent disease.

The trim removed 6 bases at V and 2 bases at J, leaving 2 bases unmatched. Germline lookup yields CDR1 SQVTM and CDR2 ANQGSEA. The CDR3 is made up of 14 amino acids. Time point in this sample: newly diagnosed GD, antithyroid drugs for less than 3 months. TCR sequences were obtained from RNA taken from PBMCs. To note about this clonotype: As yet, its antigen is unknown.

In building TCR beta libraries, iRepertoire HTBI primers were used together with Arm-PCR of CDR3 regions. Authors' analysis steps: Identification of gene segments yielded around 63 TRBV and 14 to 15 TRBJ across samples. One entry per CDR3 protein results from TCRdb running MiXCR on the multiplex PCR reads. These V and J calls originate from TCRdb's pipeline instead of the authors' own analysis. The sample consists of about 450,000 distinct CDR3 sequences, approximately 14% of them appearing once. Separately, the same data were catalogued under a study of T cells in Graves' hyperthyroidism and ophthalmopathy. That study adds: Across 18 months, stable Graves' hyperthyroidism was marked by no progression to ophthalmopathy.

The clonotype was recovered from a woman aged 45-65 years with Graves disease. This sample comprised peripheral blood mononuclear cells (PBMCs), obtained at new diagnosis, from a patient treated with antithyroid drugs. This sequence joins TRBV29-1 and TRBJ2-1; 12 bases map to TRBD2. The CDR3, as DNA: TGCAGCGTGACTAGCGGGAGAACCTACAATGAGCAGTTCTTC. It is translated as CSVTSGRTYNEQFF.